This T cell receptor beta chain was captured by sequencing in a study of CD8+ T cells in alopecia areata. Study-wide findings and caveats: Lesional scalp, especially alopecia totalis/universalis, showed higher clonality than normal scalp.

V lost 4 bases and J lost 3, with 7 bases in between. Germline CDR1 reads SQVTM; CDR2 reads ANQGSEA. CDR3 size: 11 residues. Individuals with alopecia areata gave both lesional scalp punch biopsies and peripheral blood for collection. Sorted out of PBMCs were CD4+ T cells and CD8+ T cells. Extraction of RNA preceded its reverse transcription into cDNA, which served as the sequencing template. The data were produced by immunoSEQ multiplex PCR, yet TCRdb's version contains in-frame clones alone and is incomplete. The table lists approximately 59,000 clones, about half of them singletons. Turning to this clone: The antigen remains unidentified.

The chain has TRBV29-1 and TRBJ2-7; no definite D call. The specimen comprised CD8+ T cells sorted from blood, sampled at week 0. The receptor was isolated from a human donor with alopecia areata. CDR3 nucleotides: TGCAGCGTTGGTTATGGCTACGAGCAGTACTTC. As protein: CSVGYGYEQYF.